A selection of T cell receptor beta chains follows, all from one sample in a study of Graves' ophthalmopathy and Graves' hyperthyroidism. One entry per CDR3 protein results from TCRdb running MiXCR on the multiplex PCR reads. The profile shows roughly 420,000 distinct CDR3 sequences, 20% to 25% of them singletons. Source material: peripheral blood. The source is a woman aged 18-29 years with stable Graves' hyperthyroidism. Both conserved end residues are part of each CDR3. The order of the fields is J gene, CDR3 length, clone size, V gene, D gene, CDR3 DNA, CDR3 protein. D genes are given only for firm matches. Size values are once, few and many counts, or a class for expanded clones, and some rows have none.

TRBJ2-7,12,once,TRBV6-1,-,TGTGCCAGCAGGCGGACCCGAAGCGAGCAGTACTTC,CASRRTRSEQYF
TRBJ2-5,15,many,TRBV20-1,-,TGCAGTGCTAGAGTCTCGGGGGATCCTTGGGAGACCCAGTACTTC,CSARVSGDPWETQYF
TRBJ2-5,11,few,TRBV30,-,TGTGCGGAGGGGATACAAGAGACCCAGTACTTC,CAEGIQETQYF
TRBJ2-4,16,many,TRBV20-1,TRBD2,TGCAGTGCCCACCCTCGGGGACTAGCGGCCTTAATGATTCAGTACTTC,CSAHPRGLAALMIQYF
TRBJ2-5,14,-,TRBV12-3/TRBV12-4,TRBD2,TGTGCCAGCAGTTTGATGACTAGCAGGAGTATCCAGTACTTC,CASSLMTSRSIQYF
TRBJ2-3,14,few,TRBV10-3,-,TGTGCCACCCATCAGGGATTTAGCACAGATACGCAGTATTTT,CATHQGFSTDTQYF
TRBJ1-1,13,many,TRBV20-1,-,TGCAGTGCCCTAGCGGGGGCGAACACTGAAGCTTTCTTT,CSALAGANTEAFF
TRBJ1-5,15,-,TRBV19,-,TGTGCCAGTAGTTCTCAGGGTTGGGGCAATCAGCCCCAGCATTTT,CASSSQGWGNQPQHF
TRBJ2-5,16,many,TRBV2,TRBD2,TGTGCCAGCAGTGAACTAGCGGGAGGGCCGGGAGAGACCCAGTACTTC,CASSELAGGPGETQYF
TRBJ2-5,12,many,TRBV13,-,TGTGCCAGCAGCTTGAGAGAAGAGACCCAGTACTTC,CASSLREETQYF
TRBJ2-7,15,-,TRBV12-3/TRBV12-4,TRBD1,TGTGCCAGCAGTCCACGGGACAGAAATCCCTACGAGCAGTACTTC,CASSPRDRNPYEQYF
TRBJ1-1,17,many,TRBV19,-,TGTGCCAGTAGTATCTTCCCCTCGCGTGGGGTGAACACTGAAGCTTTCTTT,CASSIFPSRGVNTEAFF
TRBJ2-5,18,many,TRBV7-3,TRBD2,TGTGCCAGCAGCCCGCATCCTCTAGCGGGGGGTGTCCAAGAGACCCAGTACTTC,CASSPHPLAGGVQETQYF
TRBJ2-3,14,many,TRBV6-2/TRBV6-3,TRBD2,TGTGCCAGCAGGATTAGCGGGGGCACAGATACGCAGTATTTT,CASRISGGTDTQYF
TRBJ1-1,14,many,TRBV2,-,TGTGCCAGCAGTGAAGAGGGTTTCGGCACTGAAGCTTTCTTT,CASSEEGFGTEAFF
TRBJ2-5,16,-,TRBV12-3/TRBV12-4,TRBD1,TGTGCCAGCAGTTTAGGTCAGACAGGGGTTAAAGAGACCCAGTACTTC,CASSLGQTGVKETQYF
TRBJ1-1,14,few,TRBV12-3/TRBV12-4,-,TGTGCCAGCAGTCAAGGAGGGGGAGTCACTGAAGCTTTCTTT,CASSQGGGVTEAFF
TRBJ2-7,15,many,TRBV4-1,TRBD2,TGCGCCAGCAGCCACGGACTAGCGGGGTCCTACGAGCAGTACTTC,CASSHGLAGSYEQYF
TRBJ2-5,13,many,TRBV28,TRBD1,TGTGCCAGCTATAGACAGGGAGTAGAGACCCAGTACTTC,CASYRQGVETQYF
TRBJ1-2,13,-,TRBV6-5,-,TGTGCCAGCAGTGATCGAGTCGGGCTTCGCTACACCTTC,CASSDRVGLRYTF
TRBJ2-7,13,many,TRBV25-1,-,TGTGCCAGCAGTGATGGACGGAACTACGAGCAGTACTTC,CASSDGRNYEQYF
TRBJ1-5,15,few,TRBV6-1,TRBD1,TGTGCCAGCAGAGGGACAGGACATAGCAATCAGCCCCAGCATTTT,CASRGTGHSNQPQHF
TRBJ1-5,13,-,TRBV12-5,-,TGTGCTAGTGCTCCGGGACCTAATCAGCCCCAGCATTTT,CASAPGPNQPQHF
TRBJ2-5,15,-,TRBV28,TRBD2,TGTGCCAGCAGTAGACAAGGACTAGCGGGGGAGACCCAGTACTTC,CASSRQGLAGETQYF
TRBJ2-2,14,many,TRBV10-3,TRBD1,TGTGCCATCAGTGAGTCGGACAGGTCCGGGGAGCTGTTTTTT,CAISESDRSGELFF
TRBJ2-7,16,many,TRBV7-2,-,TGTGCCAGCAGCTTAGCAAGGCGGCCAGGAACCTACGAGCAGTACTTC,CASSLARRPGTYEQYF
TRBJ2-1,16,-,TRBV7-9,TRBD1,TGTGCCAGCAGCCCCGGGACAGGCGGGTCCTACAATGAGCAGTTCTTC,CASSPGTGGSYNEQFF
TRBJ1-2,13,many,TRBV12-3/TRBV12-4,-,TGTGCCAGCAGTTTTAGGGCTAACTATGGCTACACCTTC,CASSFRANYGYTF
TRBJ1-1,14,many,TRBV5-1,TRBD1,TGCGCCAGCAGCTTCGGGACAGGGTACCCTGAAGCTTTCTTT,CASSFGTGYPEAFF
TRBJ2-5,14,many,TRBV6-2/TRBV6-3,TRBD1,TGTGCCAGTATGGACAGGGATGTTCAAGAGACCCAGTACTTC,CASMDRDVQETQYF
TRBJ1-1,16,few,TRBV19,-,TGTGCCAGTACCTCTAAACCCGGGGGACCCAGGGGTGAAGCTTTCTTT,CASTSKPGGPRGEAFF
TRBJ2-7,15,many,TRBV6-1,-,TGTGCCAGCAGGATTTTCGCGGGCGCGAGCTACGAGCAGCACTTC,CASRIFAGASYEQHF
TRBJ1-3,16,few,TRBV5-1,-,TGCGCCAGCAGCGACCAGCCGACAGGCTCTGGAAACACCATATATTTT,CASSDQPTGSGNTIYF
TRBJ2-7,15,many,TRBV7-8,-,TGTGCCAGCAGCCTCACGGACAGAATCTCCTACGAGCAGTACTTC,CASSLTDRISYEQYF
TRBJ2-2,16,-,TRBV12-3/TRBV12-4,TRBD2,TGTGCCAGCAGTTTGGTCGCGGGGGGAGTAACCGGGGAGCTGTTTTTT,CASSLVAGGVTGELFF
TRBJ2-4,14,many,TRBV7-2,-,TGTGCCAGCAGCTTCGGCAGGCCGAGGAACATTAAGTACTTC,CASSFGRPRNIKYF
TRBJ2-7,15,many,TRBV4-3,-,TGCGCCAGCAGCCAAGATACCAGGTTTGATGGCGAGCAGTACTTC,CASSQDTRFDGEQYF
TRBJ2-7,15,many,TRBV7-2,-,TGTGCCAGCAGCTTGAACAGCGGTTCGTGGGGGGAGCAGTACTTC,CASSLNSGSWGEQYF
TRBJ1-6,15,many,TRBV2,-,TGTGCCAGCTTTAGGACCCGGGACGGAAATTCACCCCTCCACTTT,CASFRTRDGNSPLHF
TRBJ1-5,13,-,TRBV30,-,TGTGCCTGGAGTTGGGACGTCAATCAGCCCCAGCATTTT,CAWSWDVNQPQHF
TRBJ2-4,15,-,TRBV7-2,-,TGTGCCAGCAGCTTAGGAAGGCGGGGCCGAAACATTCAGTACTTC,CASSLGRRGRNIQYF
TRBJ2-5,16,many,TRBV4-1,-,TGCGCCAGCAGCCAAGAGCAGGCCGCGTACCAAGAGACCCAGTACTTC,CASSQEQAAYQETQYF
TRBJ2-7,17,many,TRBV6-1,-,TGTGCCAGCAGCCTACAGGGAGTCTCGGCCCGACTCTACGAGCAGTACTTC,CASSLQGVSARLYEQYF
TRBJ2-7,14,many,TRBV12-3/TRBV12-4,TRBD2,TGTGCCAGCAGTTTTAACCTAGCGGGAGGAGGGCAGTACTTC,CASSFNLAGGGQYF
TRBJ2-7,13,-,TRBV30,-,TGTGCCTGGAGTGCCCCTCCCGTCTACGAGCAGTACTTC,CAWSAPPVYEQYF
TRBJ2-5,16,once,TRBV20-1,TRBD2,TGCAGTGCTAGATCCTTCGGACTAGCGGGGAAGGGGGCCCAGTACTTC,CSARSFGLAGKGAQYF
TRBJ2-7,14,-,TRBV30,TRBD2,TGTGCCTGGAGGTCCGGGGAGGGCCCCTACGAGCAGTACTTC,CAWRSGEGPYEQYF
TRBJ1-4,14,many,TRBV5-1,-,TGCGCCAGCAGCTCCACGAGCATAAATGAAAAACTGTTTTTT,CASSSTSINEKLFF
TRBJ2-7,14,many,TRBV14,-,TGTGCCAGCAGCCCTCGACTGGGCTCCTACGAGCAGTACTTC,CASSPRLGSYEQYF
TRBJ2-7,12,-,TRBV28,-,TGTGCCAGCATAGGTAGTCTTGGCGAGCAGTACTTC,CASIGSLGEQYF
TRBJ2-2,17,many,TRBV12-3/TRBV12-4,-,TGTGCCAGCAGTTTACGTGGGGGCGCAGAGGGCACCGGGGAGCTGTTTTTT,CASSLRGGAEGTGELFF
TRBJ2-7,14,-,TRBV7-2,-,TGTGCCAGCAGCTTAGACCCCGTCTCCTACGAGCAGTACTTC,CASSLDPVSYEQYF
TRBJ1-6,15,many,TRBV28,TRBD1,TGTGCCAGCAGTCCAGCAGGGACAGGAAATTCACCCCTCCACTTT,CASSPAGTGNSPLHF
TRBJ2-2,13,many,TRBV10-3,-,TGTGCCATCAGTGGGACGTTCACCGGGGAGCTGTTTTTT,CAISGTFTGELFF
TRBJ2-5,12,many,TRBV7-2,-,TGTGCCAGCAGTCACTTGAGAGAGACCCAGTACTTC,CASSHLRETQYF
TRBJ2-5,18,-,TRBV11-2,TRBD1,TGTGCCAGCAGTTTATCTCAGAGACAGGGGGGTCCTGGAGAGACCCAGTACTTC,CASSLSQRQGGPGETQYF
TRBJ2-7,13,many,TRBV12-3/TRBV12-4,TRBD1,TGTGCCAGCACCAAGGACAGGCTCTACGAGCAGTACTTC,CASTKDRLYEQYF